This is a list of T cell receptor beta chains from one sample in a study of blood T cell repertoires in COVID-19. The repertoire was sequenced with immunoSEQ multiplex PCR; TCRdb's copy has only in-frame clones and lacks some. The data contain some 150,000 clones, more than 80% of them singletons. Material for sequencing was peripheral blood. The receptors shown here come from a man aged 45-65 years with acute or convalescent COVID-19. Each CDR3 is given with its conserved first and last residue. The order of the fields is CDR3 length, clone size, J gene, V gene, D gene, CDR3 DNA, CDR3 protein. The D gene is left open where the match is weak. Size tells how often a clone was seen (once, few, many) or the class of an expanded clone, and some rows leave it out.

16 - TRBJ2-5 TRBV7-3 TRBD1 TGTGCCAGCAGCGGACCCGGACAGGGGGCGGGAGAGACCCAGTACTTC CASSGPGQGAGETQYF
13 - TRBJ2-2 TRBV7-8 - TGTGCCAGCAGCTTACTCAACACCGGGGAGCTGTTTTTT CASSLLNTGELFF
14 - TRBJ2-3 TRBV21-1 - TGTGCCAGCACTCAGGGGGCAGACACAGATACGCAGTATTTT CASTQGADTDTQYF
16 - TRBJ2-3 TRBV14 TRBD2 TGTGCCAGCAGCCGCGTAGCGGGGTCCGGCACAGATACGCAGTATTTT CASSRVAGSGTDTQYF
13 - TRBJ2-5 TRBV6-5 - TGTGCCAGCAGTTACCAGGGCCAAGAGACCCAGTACTTC CASSYQGQETQYF
12 - TRBJ2-7 TRBV28 - TGTGCCAGCAGTTTTGACACTTACGAGCAGTACTTC CASSFDTYEQYF
16 - TRBJ2-1 TRBV11-3 TRBD2 TGTGCCAGCAGCCCCCGCGGGACTAGCGATTTAAATGAGCAGTTCTTC CASSPRGTSDLNEQFF
12 - TRBJ2-1 TRBV27 - TGTGCCAGCGCCAAGGGGGAGCTTGAGCAGTTCTTC CASAKGELEQFF
15 - TRBJ1-3 TRBV21-1 - TGTGCCAGCAGTCGAGGCGGCAGCTCTGGAAACACCATATATTTT CASSRGGSSGNTIYF
15 - TRBJ1-5 TRBV4-1 - TGCGCCAGCAGCCAATCGCAGGTCACTAATCAGCCCCAGCATTTT CASSQSQVTNQPQHF
15 - TRBJ1-4 TRBV5-4 TRBD1 TGTGCCAGCAGCGAACAGGGGCGGGGAGGTGAAAAACTGTTTTTT CASSEQGRGGEKLFF
13 - TRBJ1-6 TRBV14 TRBD1 TGTGCCAGCAGCCAACACAGGGGCTCACCCCTCCACTTT CASSQHRGSPLHF
15 - TRBJ1-4 TRBV4-3 TRBD1 TGCGCCAGCAGCCAAGGGGGACAGGGTGATGAAAAACTGTTTTTT CASSQGGQGDEKLFF
15 - TRBJ1-2 TRBV28 TRBD1 TGTGCCAGCAGTTATCCGGGACAGGGGTGGGATGGCTACACCTTC CASSYPGQGWDGYTF
14 once TRBJ1-1 TRBV10-3 TRBD1 TGTGCCATCAACCAGGGGGCCATGAACACTGAAGCTTTCTTT CAINQGAMNTEAFF
15 - TRBJ2-2 TRBV5-4 TRBD2 TGTGCCAGCACCCCGGGGGGGGGTGAGGCCGGGGAGCTGTTTTTT CASTPGGGEAGELFF
13 - TRBJ2-6 TRBV5-1 - TGCGCCAGCAGCCCTACCGGGGCCAACGTCCTGACTTTC CASSPTGANVLTF
14 - TRBJ2-1 TRBV18 - TGTGCCAGCTCGCTCCGGGATATGAACAATGAGCAGTTCTTC CASSLRDMNNEQFF
14 - TRBJ2-7 TRBV28 - TGTGCCAGCAGTTTTGGCCTGGGACTTAGCGAGCAGTACTTC CASSFGLGLSEQYF
15 few TRBJ1-1 TRBV28 TRBD1 TGTGCCAGCAGTTCAACCAGGGGGAAGAACACTGAAGCTTTCTTT CASSSTRGKNTEAFF
15 few TRBJ2-2 TRBV24-1 - TGTGCCACCGAGTCTGGAGGGTTGAACACCGGGGAGCTGTTTTTT CATESGGLNTGELFF
19 - TRBJ2-5 TRBV1 - TGCACCAGCAGCCAATCCGGGACAGGGGGATACGGGACTCAAGAGACCCAGTACTTC CTSSQSGTGGYGTQETQYF
13 - TRBJ1-4 TRBV5-8 - TGTGCCAGCAGCGACCCAGGGGATGAAAAACTGTTTTTT CASSDPGDEKLFF
12 - TRBJ2-2 TRBV29-1 - TGCAGCGTTGGCGGGAACACCGGGGAGCTGTTTTTT CSVGGNTGELFF
13 - TRBJ2-5 TRBV2 - TGTGCCAGCAGTGAGGAGGACAGTGGGACCCAGTACTTC CASSEEDSGTQYF
10 - TRBJ2-3 TRBV23-1 - TGCGCCAGCCCTACAGATACGCAGTATTTT CASPTDTQYF
14 - TRBJ2-3 TRBV11-3 - TGTGCCAGCAGCCCAGGCGGGCCCACAGATACGCAGTATTTT CASSPGGPTDTQYF
16 once TRBJ1-3 TRBV18 - TGTGCCAGCTCACTGTCCGGACAGACCTCTGGAAACACCATATATTTT CASSLSGQTSGNTIYF
11 - TRBJ1-1 TRBV19 - TGTGCCAGAACGAGGGCCACTGAAGCTTTCTTT CARTRATEAFF
14 once TRBJ1-1 TRBV30 - TGTGCCTGGAATCGACAGGATTCGAACACTGAAGCTTTCTTT CAWNRQDSNTEAFF
13 - TRBJ1-5 TRBV10-3 - TGTGCCATCAACGATCGGGTCGGTCAGCCCCAGCATTTT CAINDRVGQPQHF
15 - TRBJ2-1 TRBV4-1 TRBD2 TGCGCCAGCAGCCGCCCGGGACTAGATGGCAATGAGCAGTTCTTC CASSRPGLDGNEQFF
15 few TRBJ1-4 TRBV7-9 - TGTGCCAGCAGCCTCGGACAGAGTAACGTGGAAAAACTGTTTTTT CASSLGQSNVEKLFF
14 - TRBJ1-1 TRBV10-2 - TGCGCCAGCAAGAAACAGGGTATGAACACTGAAGCTTTCTTT CASKKQGMNTEAFF
15 - TRBJ2-7 TRBV5-4 TRBD2 TGTGCCAGCAGCTTGTTCACGGGAGGTACCTACGAGCAGTACTTC CASSLFTGGTYEQYF
10 - TRBJ1-1 TRBV12-3/TRBV12-4 - TGTGCCACGGGCGGGGCTGAAGCTTTCTTT CATGGAEAFF
15 - TRBJ2-3 TRBV13 - TGTGCCAGCAGCCCCCCATCGACTAGGTCAGATACGCAGTATTTT CASSPPSTRSDTQYF
18 - TRBJ1-6 TRBV27 - TGTGCCAGCAGTTTATCGGCGCTCGAAAGGGGCTATAATTCACCCCTCCACTTT CASSLSALERGYNSPLHF
14 few TRBJ2-5 TRBV11-2 TRBD2 TGTGCCAGCAGCTTATTGCGGGGGGGTCAGACCCAGTACTTC CASSLLRGGQTQYF
15 - TRBJ2-7 TRBV18 TRBD2 TGTGCCAGCTCACCAGGGCTAGCGGGAGCTCTGGAGCAGTACTTC CASSPGLAGALEQYF
17 - TRBJ2-2 TRBV7-3 TRBD2 TGTGCCAGCAGCCGCTCGTCCCCTAGCGGAACTCCTGGGGAGCTGTTTTTT CASSRSSPSGTPGELFF
15 - TRBJ1-1 TRBV18 - TGTGCCAGCTCACCTCCCACAGGAGTGAACACTGAAGCTTTCTTT CASSPPTGVNTEAFF
14 - TRBJ1-2 TRBV28 - TGTGCCAGCAGTTTAGGGGCGGTTGCCTATGGCTACACCTTC CASSLGAVAYGYTF
11 few TRBJ1-2 TRBV9 - TGTGCCAGCAGCGCGAACTATGGCTACACCTTC CASSANYGYTF
12 - TRBJ1-5 TRBV2 - TGTGCCAGCAGTGCACAGAATCAGCCCCAGCATTTT CASSAQNQPQHF